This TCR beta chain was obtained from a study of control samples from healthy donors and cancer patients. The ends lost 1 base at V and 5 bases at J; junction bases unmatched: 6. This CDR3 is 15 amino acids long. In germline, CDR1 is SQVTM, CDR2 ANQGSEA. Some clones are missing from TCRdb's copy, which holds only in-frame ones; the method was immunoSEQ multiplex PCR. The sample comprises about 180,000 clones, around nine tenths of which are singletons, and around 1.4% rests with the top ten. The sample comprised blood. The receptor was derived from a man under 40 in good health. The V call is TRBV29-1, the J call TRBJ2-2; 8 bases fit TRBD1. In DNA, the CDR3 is TGCAGCGTTGAAGGTCAGGGGGCGGGTACCGGGGAGCTGTTTTTT. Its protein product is CSVEGQGAGTGELFF.